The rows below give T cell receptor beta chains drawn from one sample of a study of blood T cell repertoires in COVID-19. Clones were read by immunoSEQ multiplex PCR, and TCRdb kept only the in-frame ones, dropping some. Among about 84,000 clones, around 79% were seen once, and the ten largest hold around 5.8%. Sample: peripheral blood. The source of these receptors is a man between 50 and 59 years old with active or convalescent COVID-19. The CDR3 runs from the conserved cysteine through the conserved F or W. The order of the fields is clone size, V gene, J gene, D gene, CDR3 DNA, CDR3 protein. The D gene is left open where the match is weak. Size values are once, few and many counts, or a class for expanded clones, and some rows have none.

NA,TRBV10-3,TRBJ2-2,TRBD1,TGTGCCATCAGGGGACAGGGGGTCGGCACCGGGGAGCTGTTTTTT,CAIRGQGVGTGELFF
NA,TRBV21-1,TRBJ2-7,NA,TGTGCCAGCAGCAAAGATAGGAGGGAATCTACTAGGGGGCCCTACGAGCAGTACTTC,CASSKDRRESTRGPYEQYF
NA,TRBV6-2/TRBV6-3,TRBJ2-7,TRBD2,TGTGCCAGCAGTTACCCCCCGGGGACTAGCGGGGACGAGCAGTACTTC,CASSYPPGTSGDEQYF
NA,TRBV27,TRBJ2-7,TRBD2,TGTGCCAGCAGTAGGGCTAGCGGAAACTACGAGCAGTACTTC,CASSRASGNYEQYF
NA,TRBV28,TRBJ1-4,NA,TGTGCCAGCAGTTTAGGTGGGACACGTCCAGAAAAACTGTTTTTT,CASSLGGTRPEKLFF
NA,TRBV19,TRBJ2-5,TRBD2,TGTGCCAGTAGTATAGATCTGGCTAGCGGACTCGGAGAGACCCAGTACTTC,CASSIDLASGLGETQYF
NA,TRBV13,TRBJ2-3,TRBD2,TGTGCCAGCAGCTTAACTAGCGGGGGGGCCCGCACAGATACGCAGTATTTT,CASSLTSGGARTDTQYF
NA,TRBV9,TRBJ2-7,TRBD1,TGTGCCAGCAGCGGGGGACAGGGAAGGTACGAGCAGTACTTC,CASSGGQGRYEQYF
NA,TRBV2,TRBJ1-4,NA,TGTGCCAGCAGTGAATCCGTAGGAGGCGAAAAACTGTTTTTT,CASSESVGGEKLFF
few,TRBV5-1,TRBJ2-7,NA,TGCGCCAGCAGCTTGGAGGGACAAGGGCAGTACTTC,CASSLEGQGQYF
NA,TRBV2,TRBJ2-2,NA,TGTGCCAGCAGTGAATCACAAGTCGGGGAGCTGTTTTTT,CASSESQVGELFF
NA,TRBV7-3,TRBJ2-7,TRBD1,TGTGCCAGCAGCTTGGACAGGGGGCGGGAGCAGTACTTC,CASSLDRGREQYF
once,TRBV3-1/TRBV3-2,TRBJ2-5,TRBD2,TGTGCCAGCAGCCAGGGACCCGGGAGGTTTGAGACCCAGTACTTC,CASSQGPGRFETQYF
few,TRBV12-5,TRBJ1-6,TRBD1,TGTGCTAGTGGTTTGGCGGGACAGGGTGAGAAGTCACCCCTCCACTTT,CASGLAGQGEKSPLHF
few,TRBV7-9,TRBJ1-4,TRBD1,TGTGCCAGCAGCCCCGACAGGGGGGCGGGAAAACTGTTTTTT,CASSPDRGAGKLFF
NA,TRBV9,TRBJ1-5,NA,TGTGCCAGCAGCCTCTTTGGGGGGATCAATCAGCCCCAGCATTTT,CASSLFGGINQPQHF
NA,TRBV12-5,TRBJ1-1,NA,TGTGCTAGTGGTTTCCCCCCGGGACAGAACACTGAAGCTTTCTTT,CASGFPPGQNTEAFF
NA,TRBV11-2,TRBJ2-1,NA,TGTGCCAGCAGCTTAAGGGGGGGGGCCGGAAGAAATGAGCAGTTCTTC,CASSLRGGAGRNEQFF
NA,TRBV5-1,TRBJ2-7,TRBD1,TGCGCCAGCAGCTTTTGGGGACAGGGGCCCCAGTACGAGCAGTACTTC,CASSFWGQGPQYEQYF
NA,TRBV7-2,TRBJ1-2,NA,TGTGCCAGCAGCTTAGGTCCAGAAACTAACTATGGCTACACCTTC,CASSLGPETNYGYTF
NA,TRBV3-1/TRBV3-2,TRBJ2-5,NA,TGTGCCAGCAGCCAAGCGGGGGGCGCGAAGACCCAGTACTTC,CASSQAGGAKTQYF
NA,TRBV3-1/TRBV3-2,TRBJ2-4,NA,TGTGCCAGCAGCCTACGGGGTGGAGTAGCCAAAAACATTCAGTACTTC,CASSLRGGVAKNIQYF
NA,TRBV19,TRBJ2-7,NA,TGTGCCAGTAGCCCAATGGACAGCTCCTACGAGCAGTACTTC,CASSPMDSSYEQYF
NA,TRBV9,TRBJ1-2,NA,TGTGCCAGCAGGTTTGGGGGCGGGGGACCTTATGGCTACACCTTC,CASRFGGGGPYGYTF
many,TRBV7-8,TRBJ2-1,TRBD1,TGTGCCAGCAGTCCAACTCCGCCGGGACAGAGCTACAATGAGCAGTTCTTC,CASSPTPPGQSYNEQFF
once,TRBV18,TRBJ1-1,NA,TGTGCCAGCTCTACAGGCGGTAACACTGAAGCTTTCTTT,CASSTGGNTEAFF
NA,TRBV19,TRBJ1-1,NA,TGTGCCAGTAGTCCCGTGGGGGGAGTTTTGACTGAAGCTTTCTTT,CASSPVGGVLTEAFF
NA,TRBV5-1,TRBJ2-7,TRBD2,TGCGCCAGCAGCTTCGTCATACCGGGACTAGGATTCTACGAGCAGTACTTC,CASSFVIPGLGFYEQYF
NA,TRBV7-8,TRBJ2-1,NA,TGTGCCAGCAGCTTAGAGCCCTTCTACAATGAGCAGTTCTTC,CASSLEPFYNEQFF
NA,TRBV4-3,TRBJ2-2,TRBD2,TGCGCCAGCAGCCAGGAAAGGACTAGAGGATCCGGGGAGCTGTTTTTT,CASSQERTRGSGELFF
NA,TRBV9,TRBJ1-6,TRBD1,TGTGCCAGCAGCGTAGGAGGACAGGGGGCGAATTCACCCCTCCACTTT,CASSVGGQGANSPLHF
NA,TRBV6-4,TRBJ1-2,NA,TGTGCCAGCAGTGATGGGGACAACAAATTAGGAGGCTACACCTTC,CASSDGDNKLGGYTF
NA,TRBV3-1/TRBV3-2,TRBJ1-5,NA,TGTGCCAGCAGCCAGAGGTCAGGGCACCAGCCCCAGCATTTT,CASSQRSGHQPQHF
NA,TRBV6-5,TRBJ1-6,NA,TGTGCCAGCAGTACCGGGACACAGAATTCACCCCTCCACTTT,CASSTGTQNSPLHF
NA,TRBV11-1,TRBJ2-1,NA,TGTGCCAGCAGTTTAGGCGACAATGAGCAGTTCTTC,CASSLGDNEQFF
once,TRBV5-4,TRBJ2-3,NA,TGTGCCAGCAGCTCAGGAAAGGGACTGACCACAGATACGCAGTATTTT,CASSSGKGLTTDTQYF
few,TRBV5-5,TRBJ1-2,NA,TGTGCCAGCAGCACGGAGGTAGGGAGTGGCTACACCTTC,CASSTEVGSGYTF
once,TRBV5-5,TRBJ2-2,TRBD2,TGTGCCAGCAGCTTGGAAGGACTAGCGGGGGGGCTCGGCACCGGGGAGCTGTTTTTT,CASSLEGLAGGLGTGELFF